This TCR beta chain was identified in a study of technical replicates of blood from a handful of donors. From germline, CDR1 is SGHTA and CDR2 FQGTGA. With V trimmed by 5 bases and J by 5 bases, 8 bases remained unmatched. The CDR3 has 15 residues. Clones were read by immunoSEQ multiplex PCR, and TCRdb kept only the in-frame ones, dropping some. This table holds about 50,000 clones, 80% to 95% found once. The sample comprised PBMCs. The TCR was taken from a human donor in good health. Some clones in this sample may be carry-over from other donors' samples. The chain is built from TRBV7-3 and TRBJ2-2; 7 bases agree with TRBD1. CDR3: CASSPRTGRTGELFF. The CDR3 DNA follows: TGTGCCAGCAGCCCGCGGACAGGACGGACCGGGGAGCTGTTTTTT.